The present TCR beta chain was sequenced within a study of cytomegalovirus exposure and HLA in healthy donors (TCRdb year 2017). For the wider study: An earlier analysis of more than 550 of the donors reported roughly 300 Gb of sequence data and 117 million unique TCR beta sequences obtained from about 170 million T cells. Typing coverage varied by locus: roughly 629-630 donors for A, B, C, DRB1 and DQB1; more than 500 for DQA1; about 570 for DPA1; fewer than 480 for DPB1. Four or five DR-DQ haplotypes were handled as single units for association and clustering because linkage in the cohort was strong. Donor age, sex, ethnicity and CMV serostatus were compiled alongside the repertoire data. To predict cytomegalovirus infection status, the study brought together high-throughput TCR immunosequencing, statistical association of individual TCRs with disease status, and machine learning. Among about 400 genotyped donors of the cohort, an average of around 250,000 unique TCR beta nucleotide sequences was sequenced per donor, of which about 18% were non-productive. HLA typing included class I and class II loci at four-digit resolution. The study used immunosequencing to profile the T cell repertoires of hundreds of subjects and linked those repertoires to cytomegalovirus serostatus. In the later analysis, no new phenotypic data were used to find candidate immune exposures; instead, reliance was placed on TCR beta sequences and their occurrence across donors. In an earlier analysis of 587 of the donors, high-throughput TCR beta sequencing was used to judge whether each TCR beta V gene segment behaved as functional or pseudogenic. The study aimed to test whether signatures of past pathogen exposure could be identified by cataloging public T cell receptors. Among the 398 genotyped donors, 75% to 90% belonged to the genetic ancestry cluster associated with self-reported Caucasian donors. Every discovery cohort repertoire had been produced on one sequencing platform. About 280 gigabases of sequencing data and tens of millions of unique TCR sequences made up an early release that covered several hundred HLA-typed donors. A later genetic analysis took genome-wide SNP genotypes for about 60% of the roughly 670 donors and used that subset as a discovery cohort. A later analysis re-examined previously published TCR beta repertoires from roughly 650 donors and added high-resolution HLA genotyping to investigate patterns of TCR occurrence. Along with the 666-subject first cohort, a separate validation cohort of 120 different subjects was used.

The library was made by the immunoSEQ multiplex PCR assay. For the multiplex PCR, a mixture combining 60 forward primers for TCR Vbeta segments and 13 reverse primers for TCR Jbeta segments was used. The CDR3 region of rearranged TCR beta genes was amplified from genomic DNA by a multiplex PCR assay. The Illumina HiSeq System was used to sequence the amplified TCR beta libraries as 87-base-pair reads. As for the original processing: A later analysis counted some 74 million unique TCR beta chains across the 670 or so repertoires, and some 11 million of these chains were shared by at least two donors. Raw reads were error-corrected and collapsed into unique sequences with a nearest-neighbor algorithm that merged closely related sequences to remove PCR and sequencing errors. CDR3 sequences were aligned to IMGT reference sequences to assign V, D and J gene segments. For a sequence to be retained, a match of at least six nucleotides was required to both a V gene segment and a J gene segment. A rearrangement counted as productive if the CDR3 had no stop codons and remained in frame with V and J, and every other rearrangement counted as non-productive. CDR3 was defined by IMGT convention, running from the second conserved V-encoded cysteine to the conserved J-encoded phenylalanine. The earlier analysis of about 570 of the donors excluded any sequence lacking an unambiguous match to a single V gene segment. An earlier analysis of a few hundred of the donors classified V segments as functional when productive rearrangements were above 56.7% and as segregating when the standard deviation between donors was above 5%. To diagnose cytomegalovirus status from the catalog of TCR beta chain sequences, a statistical classification framework was built. A later analysis assigned V and J genes by comparing TCR nucleotide sequences with IMGT/GENE-DB human TR gene sequences. A later analysis assigned CDR3 sequences and most-parsimonious VDJ recombination scenarios with the TCRdist pipeline. A later analysis defined each TCR beta chain by its CDR3 amino acid sequence plus V-gene family, and excluded reads lacking a unique V-gene family. To address suspected cross-contamination and a sequencing artifact, a later analysis removed approximately 590 highly shared, low-generation-probability nucleotide sequences. For each public chain, a later analysis derived a clonal expansion index from normalized ranks of inferred template counts within each repertoire. A later analysis computed generation probabilities with a VDJ recombination model fitted to out-of-frame rearrangements, and checked the results against IGoR. A later analysis scored TCR-TCR, TCR-HLA and TCR-CMV co-occurrence with hypergeometric tests, applying a repertoire-size bias correction to TCR pairs. A later analysis estimated false discovery rates by permuting HLA or CMV assignments 20 times. A later analysis grouped co-occurring TCRs with DBSCAN, adding TCRdist sequence similarity when clustering within HLA-allele-positive subsets. Repertoires with fewer than 30,000 or more than 120,000 public chains, plus five repertoires with anomalous nucleotide sharing, were excluded from co-occurrence clustering. This is the immuneACCESS table as TCRdb keeps it, with only in-frame sequences that have V and J called. A part of the clones is gone; compared with another copy, unresolved V genes explain less than half, and the rest is unexplained. V and J calls and clone size come straight from that table; D and trimming were deduced from the DNA. This sample lists approximately 250,000 clones; approximately 78% were detected once. 0.45% to 0.5% of the sample goes to the ten largest clones.

On this clone: The antigen it binds to is not known. Qualities for individual bases were not recorded, and no much larger clone is one base off.

Points the paper makes about the study in general: A further reported finding was that TCR beta sequences accurately predicted the HLA-A and HLA-B alleles for most subjects in the first cohort. A later analysis associated 15,000 or so TCR beta sequences with specific HLA alleles at a false discovery rate of 0.05. When HLA alleles, especially DR and DQ, strongly co-occurred, TCR associations were difficult to assign to individual alleles. The classifier was reported to diagnose cytomegalovirus status with high specificity and sensitivity in both the original cohort and the validation cohort. Over 15 rarely observed V segments, including chromosome 9 orphons, were excluded from the earlier analysis of several hundred of the donors because counts were too low. Most TCR sequences were seen in very few donors, while some public TCRs were found in many individuals. In a later analysis, the rate of TCR association differed among HLA loci, with DRB1 alleles having the most associated TCRs and HLA-C alleles having the fewest. Compared with the approximately 670-donor mean, donors in an Asian-associated ancestry cluster had fewer N-insertions in productive TCRs, according to a later genetic analysis. Linkage disequilibrium might explain the correlated functional status among segregating V segments, but an unknown experimental factor could not be ruled out. A later analysis reported that several top co-occurrence clusters appeared linked to parvovirus B19, influenza, CMV and Epstein-Barr virus. In an earlier analysis of fewer than 700 of the donors, most TCR beta V segments appeared in productive rearrangements about 87% or about 30% of the time, broadly matching IMGT annotations. A cluster of highly shared sequence variants was judged likely to represent a technical artifact of the sequencing pipeline. A later analysis found that HLA-associated TCR beta chains were more clonally expanded and had lower generation probabilities than equally common non-associated chains. The cohort was sequenced for TCR beta chains only, and without alpha or paired-chain data the features that could be detected were limited. According to the authors, the approach could potentially be generalized to other disease states and immunological phenotypes. A total of 150 or so TCR beta chains were listed by the study as associated with cytomegalovirus. Roughly uniform sequencing depth across donors was assumed in presence/absence analyses, although this assumption may not hold. Three of the identified cytomegalovirus-associated TCR beta chains were confirmed in vitro to be specific for cytomegalovirus antigens. A later analysis found that most CMV-associated TCR beta chains appeared HLA-restricted, with HLA associations seemingly driven largely by CMV exposure. CMV serostatus was the only immune exposure information available for the cohort. A later genetic analysis associated a missense DCLRE1C variant with V-gene and J-gene trimming of TCR beta chains, and an independent cohort replicated the association. HLA typing was unavailable for some donors at each locus, so association tests used only the typed subset.

The cohort comprised 670 or so healthy bone marrow donors. Cohort members were all nominally healthy when sampled, although unrecorded immune exposures were likely present. The donor was CMV seronegative and belonged to the group of roughly 330 seronegative cohort members. A peripheral blood sample was collected from each donor, and TCR beta sequencing was performed on peripheral blood mononuclear cells. Genomic DNA was extracted from the blood cell samples with the Qiagen DNeasy Blood Extraction Kit. The TCR was taken from a boy aged 10-17 years in good health and CMV-seronegative. Sequencing input: PBMCs.

The nucleotide sequence reads as follows: TGTGCCAGCAGCCTACAAAGCGGGGGGCGGGCTGAAGCTTTCTTT. It translates as CASSLQSGGRAEAFF. This chain is built from TRBV7-2 and TRBJ1-1; 6 matching bases give a weak D call of TRBD1. The germline V gene encodes CDR1 SGHTA and CDR2 FQGNSA. From its cysteine to its phenylalanine, the CDR3 spans 15 amino acids. Only the CDR3 DNA stays, 45 bases, in frame from base 1. V was cut back by 5 bases and J by 6 bases, leaving a gap of 19 bases between them.